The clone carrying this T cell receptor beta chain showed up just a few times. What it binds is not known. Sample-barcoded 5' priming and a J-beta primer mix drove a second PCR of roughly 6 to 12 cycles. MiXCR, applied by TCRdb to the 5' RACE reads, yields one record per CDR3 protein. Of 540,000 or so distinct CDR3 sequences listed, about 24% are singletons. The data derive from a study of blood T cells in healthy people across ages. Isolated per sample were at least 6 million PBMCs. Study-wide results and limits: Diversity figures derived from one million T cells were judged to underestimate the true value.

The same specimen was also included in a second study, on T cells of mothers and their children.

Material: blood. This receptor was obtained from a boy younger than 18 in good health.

CDR3 in DNA: TGTGCCAGCAGCGTCGCTCTTAACAGGGATAGAGGCTACACCTTC. Its protein product is CASSVALNRDRGYTF. This chain connects TRBV9 to TRBJ1-2; D might be TRBD1 (6 bases). The CDR3 is made up of 15 amino acids. V was pared by 2 bases and J by 8 bases, with 19 bases between. Germline assignment: CDR1 SGDLS and CDR2 YYNGEE.